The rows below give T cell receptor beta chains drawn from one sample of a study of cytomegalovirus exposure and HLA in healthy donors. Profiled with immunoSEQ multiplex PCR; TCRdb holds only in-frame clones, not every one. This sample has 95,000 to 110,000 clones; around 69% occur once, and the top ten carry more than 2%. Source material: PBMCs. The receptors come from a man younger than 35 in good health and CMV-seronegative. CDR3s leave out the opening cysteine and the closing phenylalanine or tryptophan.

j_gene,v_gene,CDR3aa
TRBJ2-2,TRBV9,ASSETSGGSSGTGELF
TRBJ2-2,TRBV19,ASSIRGTFTGELF
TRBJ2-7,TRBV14,ASSQDTGVRYEQY
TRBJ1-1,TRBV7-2,ASSSERQGANTEAF
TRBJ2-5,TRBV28,ASSTGGEETQY
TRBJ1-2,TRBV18,ASSQGQGPNYGYT
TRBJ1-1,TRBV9,ASSVGLSEDKAF
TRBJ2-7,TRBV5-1,ASSLDRVSGEQY
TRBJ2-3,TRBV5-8,ASSLGTGTASTDTQY
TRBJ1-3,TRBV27,ASSLNSLLSRNTIY
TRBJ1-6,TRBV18,ASSGTGGDSPLH
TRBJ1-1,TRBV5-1,ASSLQKNTEAF
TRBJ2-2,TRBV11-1,ASSSGGWTQNTGELF
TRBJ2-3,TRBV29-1,SVAPGLAVDTQY
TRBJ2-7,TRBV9,ASSVSLAGNSYEQY
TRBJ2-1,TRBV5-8,ASSTGVRGGHEQF
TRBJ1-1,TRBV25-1,ASSGTYRGRTEAF
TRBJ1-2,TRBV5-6,ASSLVDSYGYT
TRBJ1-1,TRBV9,ASSVGGGATEAF
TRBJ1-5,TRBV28,ASNEDRSHQPQH
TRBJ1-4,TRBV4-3,ASSQGGEIYNEKLF
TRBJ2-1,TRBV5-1,ASSLDRNSYNEQF
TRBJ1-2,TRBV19,ASSSQGRGTDYGYT
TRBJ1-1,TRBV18,ASSPDSPKVSTEAF
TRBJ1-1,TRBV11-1,ASSLDGQFGTEAF
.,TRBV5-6,ASSLAGGLASYEQY
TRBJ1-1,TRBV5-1,ASTTSTSVNTEAF
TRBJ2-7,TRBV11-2,ASSPAGTGGEQY
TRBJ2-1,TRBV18,ASSPRSSRDEQF
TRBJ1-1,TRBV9,ASSPRTAMNTEAF
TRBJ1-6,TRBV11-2,ASSSSGVNSPLH
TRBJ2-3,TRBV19,VKNLAGGQTFTSTDTQY
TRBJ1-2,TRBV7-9,ASRATGFGYT
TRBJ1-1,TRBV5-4,ASSLAGRSEAF
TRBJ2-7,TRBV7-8,ASRSGTGAYEQY
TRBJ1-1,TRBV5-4,ASSFMNTEAF
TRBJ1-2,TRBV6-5,ASSYIPGQGSYGYT
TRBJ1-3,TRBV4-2,ASSRLANSGSGNTIY
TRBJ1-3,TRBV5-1,ASSWGTPGNTIY
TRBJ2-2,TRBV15,ATSRPRGANTGELF
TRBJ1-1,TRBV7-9,SSSWDNWNTEAF
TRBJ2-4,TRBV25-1,ASSEPRAGDIQY